This T cell receptor beta chain was found in a study of cytomegalovirus exposure and HLA in healthy donors (dated by TCRdb to about 2017). In the study overall: According to an earlier analysis of several hundred of the donors, 150 million to 200 million T cells yielded 90 million to 130 million unique TCR beta sequences and 276 Gb of sequence data. Roughly 290 gigabases of sequencing data and 70 million to 100 million unique TCR sequences made up an early release that covered 640 HLA-typed donors. Of the approximately 400 genotyped donors, about 80% fell in the genetic ancestry cluster associated with self-reported Caucasian donors. The study aimed to test whether signatures of past pathogen exposure could be identified by cataloging public T cell receptors. The T cell repertoires of 666 subjects were profiled by immunosequencing and related to cytomegalovirus serostatus. Along with the approximately 700-subject first cohort, a separate validation cohort of 120 different subjects was used. To predict cytomegalovirus infection status, the study brought together high-throughput TCR immunosequencing, statistical association of individual TCRs with disease status, and machine learning. A later analysis re-examined previously published TCR beta repertoires from just over 650 donors and added high-resolution HLA genotyping to investigate patterns of TCR occurrence. Rather than using new phenotypic data, the later analysis identified candidate immune exposures from TCR beta sequences and from how often those sequences occurred across donors. To decide whether each TCR beta V gene segment behaved as functional or pseudogenic, an earlier analysis of some 600 of the donors relied on high-throughput TCR beta sequencing. Donor age, sex, ethnicity and CMV serostatus were collected together with the repertoire data. In a later genetic analysis, genome-wide SNP genotypes for about 65% of the roughly 700 donors were used, and that subset was treated as a discovery cohort. Every discovery cohort repertoire had been produced on one sequencing platform. Class I and class II HLA loci were covered by the typing at four-digit resolution. The number of donors typed differed by locus, with 629-630 for A, B, C, DRB1 and DQB1, 522 for DQA1, 600 to 610 for DPA1, and around 430 for DPB1. Because of strong linkage in the cohort, four to six DR-DQ haplotypes were treated as single units for association and clustering. Across under 500 genotyped donors of the cohort, an average of roughly 250,000 unique TCR beta nucleotide sequences per donor were sequenced, and 15% to 20% of those sequences were non-productive.

Overall study results and their limits: An association between a missense DCLRE1C variant and V-gene and J-gene trimming of TCR beta chains was found in a later genetic analysis and replicated in an independent cohort. Presence/absence analyses assumed roughly uniform sequencing depth across donors, an assumption that may not hold. The earlier analysis of about 600 of the donors excluded roughly 17 rarely observed V segments, including chromosome 9 orphons, because counts were too low. The authors suggested that the approach could potentially be extended to other disease states and immunological phenotypes. Cytomegalovirus status was reported to be diagnosed by the classifier with high specificity and sensitivity in both the original and validation cohorts. The sequencing pipeline was judged likely to have produced a cluster of highly shared sequence variants as a technical artifact. This cohort had only TCR beta chains sequenced, and the lack of alpha or paired-chain data limited which features could be detected. Most CMV-associated TCR beta chains appeared to be HLA-restricted in a later analysis, and the HLA associations seemed to be driven largely by CMV exposure. CMV serostatus was the only immune exposure information available for the cohort. Because some donors lacked HLA typing at each locus, the association tests relied only on the typed subset. According to a later analysis, TCR association rates differed among HLA loci, with DRB1 alleles showing the most associated TCRs and HLA-C alleles showing the fewest. In vitro tests confirmed that a few of the cytomegalovirus-associated TCR beta chains recognize cytomegalovirus antigens. In an earlier analysis of about 550 of the donors, most TCR beta V segments were observed in productive rearrangements about 87% or about 30% of the time, broadly matching IMGT annotations. When HLA alleles, especially DR and DQ, strongly co-occurred, TCR associations were difficult to assign to individual alleles. In a later analysis, several top co-occurrence clusters were reported to appear linked to parvovirus B19, influenza, CMV and Epstein-Barr virus. According to a later genetic analysis, donors in an Asian-associated ancestry cluster had fewer N-insertions in productive TCRs than the approximately 670-donor mean. In the study, 150 to 200 TCR beta chains were listed as associated with cytomegalovirus. While some public TCRs were present in many individuals, most TCR sequences turned up only very rarely across donors. A later analysis found that HLA-associated TCR beta chains were more clonally expanded and had lower generation probabilities than equally common non-associated chains. At a false discovery rate of 0.05, a later analysis linked around 17,000 TCR beta sequences to specific HLA alleles. Some IMGT-functional V segments, including TRBV6-2 and TRBV6-3, could not be distinguished by the 87-base-pair reads and were therefore excluded. Correlated functional status among segregating V segments might reflect linkage disequilibrium, but an unknown experimental factor could not be ruled out. A further reported finding was that TCR beta sequences accurately predicted the HLA-A and HLA-B alleles for most subjects in the first cohort.

Receptors were amplified or captured by the immunoSEQ multiplex PCR assay. The multiplex PCR relied on a mix of 60 forward primers for TCR Vbeta segments and 13 reverse primers for TCR Jbeta segments. The CDR3 region of rearranged TCR beta genes was amplified from genomic DNA by a multiplex PCR assay. The amplified TCR beta libraries were sequenced on the Illumina HiSeq System as 87-base-pair reads. On the study's bioinformatics: In a later analysis, 77 million or so unique TCR beta chains were counted across the 650 to 750 repertoires, and roughly 11 million of these chains were shared by at least two donors. Raw reads were error-corrected and collapsed into unique sequences with a nearest-neighbor algorithm that merged closely related sequences to remove PCR and sequencing errors. CDR3 sequences were aligned to IMGT reference sequences to assign V, D and J gene segments. For a sequence to be retained, a match of at least six nucleotides to both a V gene segment and a J gene segment was required. A rearrangement was called productive if the CDR3 had no stop codons and remained in frame with V and J, and every other rearrangement was called non-productive. CDR3 was defined by IMGT convention, running from the second conserved V-encoded cysteine to the conserved J-encoded phenylalanine. The earlier analysis of fewer than 750 of the donors excluded sequences that lacked an unambiguous match to a single V gene segment. An earlier analysis of a few hundred of the donors called V segments functional above 56.7% productive rearrangements and segregating when the between-donor standard deviation exceeded 5%. A statistical classification framework was developed to diagnose cytomegalovirus status using the catalog of TCR beta chain sequences. In a later analysis, TCR nucleotide sequences were compared against IMGT/GENE-DB human TR gene sequences so that V and J genes could be assigned. In a later analysis, CDR3 sequences and most-parsimonious VDJ recombination scenarios were assigned using the TCRdist pipeline. In a later analysis, each TCR beta chain was defined by its CDR3 amino acid sequence together with its V-gene family, and reads without a unique V-gene family were excluded. To address suspected cross-contamination and a sequencing artifact, a later analysis removed 550 to 750 highly shared, low-generation-probability nucleotide sequences. In a later analysis, a clonal expansion index for each public chain was calculated from normalized within-repertoire ranks of inferred template counts. Generation probabilities in a later analysis came from a VDJ recombination model fitted to out-of-frame rearrangements, and those results were checked against IGoR. Hypergeometric tests were used in a later analysis to score TCR-TCR, TCR-HLA and TCR-CMV co-occurrence, with a repertoire-size bias correction applied to the TCR pairs. A later analysis estimated false discovery rates by permuting HLA or CMV assignments 20 times. A later analysis grouped co-occurring TCRs with DBSCAN, adding TCRdist sequence similarity when clustering within HLA-allele-positive subsets. For co-occurrence clustering, repertoires with fewer than 30,000 or more than 120,000 public chains were excluded, along with a handful of repertoires with anomalous nucleotide sharing. Entries here come from immuneACCESS through TCRdb and include only in-frame sequences with V and J called. Some clones fail to appear in such tables; in the studies checked, an unresolved V gene covers under half of the shortfall, and the cause of the remainder is unknown. That table furnishes V, J and clone size, whereas the DNA furnished D and trimming. The sample profile shows under 150,000 clones; over 75% of them were found once. In total, the top ten clones hold 2% to 2.5% of the sample.

Reading the germline V gene gives CDR1 SGHDT and CDR2 YYEEEE. The CDR3 runs 15 amino acids, cysteine and phenylalanine included. Only the CDR3 portion is preserved as DNA: 45 bases, with reading frame beginning at the first base. The V and J ends are trimmed by 4 bases and 0 bases, leaving 11 bases between them. The cohort consisted of hundreds of healthy bone marrow donors. At the time of sampling, every cohort member was nominally healthy, though immune exposures that went unrecorded were likely present. The donor was CMV seronegative and belonged to the group of around 350 seronegative cohort members. Each donor provided a peripheral blood sample, and peripheral blood mononuclear cells were used for TCR beta sequencing. The Qiagen DNeasy Blood Extraction Kit was used to extract genomic DNA from the blood cell samples. Notes on this clone: No cognate antigen has been identified for it. Base-call qualities are not available, and no considerably larger clone is one nucleotide away.

In this chain, TRBV5-6 is recombined with TRBJ2-1, with TRBD1 perhaps the D gene, on 6 matching bases. The source is a middle-aged man in good health and CMV-seronegative. The sample taken for sequencing was PBMCs. The CDR3 region reads CASSLGHFSYNEQFF. At the DNA level, the sequence is TGTGCCAGCAGCCTGGGACACTTCTCCTACAATGAGCAGTTCTTC.